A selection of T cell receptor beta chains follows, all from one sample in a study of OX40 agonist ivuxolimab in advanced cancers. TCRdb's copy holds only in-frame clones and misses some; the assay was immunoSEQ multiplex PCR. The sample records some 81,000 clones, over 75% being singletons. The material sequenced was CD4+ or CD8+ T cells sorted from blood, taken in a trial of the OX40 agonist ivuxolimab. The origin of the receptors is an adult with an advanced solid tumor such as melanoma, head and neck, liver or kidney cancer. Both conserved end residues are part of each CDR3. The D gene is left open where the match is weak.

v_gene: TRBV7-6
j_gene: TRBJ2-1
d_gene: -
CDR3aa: CASSDQYNEQFF

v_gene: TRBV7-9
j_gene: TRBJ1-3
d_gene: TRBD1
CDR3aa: CASSFRGLSGNTIYF

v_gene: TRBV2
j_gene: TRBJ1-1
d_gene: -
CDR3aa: CASRASEDTEAFF

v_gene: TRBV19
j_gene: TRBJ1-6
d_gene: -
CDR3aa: CASSGTWDGSPLHF

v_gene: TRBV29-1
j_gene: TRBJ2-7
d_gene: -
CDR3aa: CSVEDTWGIGEQYF

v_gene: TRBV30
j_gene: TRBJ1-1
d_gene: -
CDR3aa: CAWSVTVGNTEAFF

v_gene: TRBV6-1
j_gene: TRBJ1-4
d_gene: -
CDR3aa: CASTLEEKLFF

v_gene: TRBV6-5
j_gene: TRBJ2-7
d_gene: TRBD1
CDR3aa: CASMKTGGSSYEQYF

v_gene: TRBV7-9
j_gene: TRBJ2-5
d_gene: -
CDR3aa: CASSLSREETQYF

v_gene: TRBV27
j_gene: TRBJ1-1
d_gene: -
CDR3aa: CASSPDYFRDTEAFF

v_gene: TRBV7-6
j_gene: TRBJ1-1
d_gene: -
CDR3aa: CASSPLNTEAFF

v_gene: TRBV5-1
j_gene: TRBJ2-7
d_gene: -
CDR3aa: CASSLEGNEQYF

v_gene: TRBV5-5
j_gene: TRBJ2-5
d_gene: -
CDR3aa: CASSLIQGGQETQYF

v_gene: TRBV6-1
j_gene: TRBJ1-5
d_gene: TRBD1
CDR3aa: CASTDRVGNQPQHF

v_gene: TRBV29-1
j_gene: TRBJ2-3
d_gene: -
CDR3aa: CSAITSDTDTQYF

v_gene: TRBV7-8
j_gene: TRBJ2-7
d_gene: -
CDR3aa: CASSLAGGPYEQYF

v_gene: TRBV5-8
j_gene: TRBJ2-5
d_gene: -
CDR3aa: CASSRPGGQGTQYF

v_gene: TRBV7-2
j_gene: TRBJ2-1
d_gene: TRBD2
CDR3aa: CASSPRGGQNEQFF

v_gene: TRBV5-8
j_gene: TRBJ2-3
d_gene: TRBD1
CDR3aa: CASSLGQGPGTDTQYF

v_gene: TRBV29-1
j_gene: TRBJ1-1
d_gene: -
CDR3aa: CSAGQFTEAFF

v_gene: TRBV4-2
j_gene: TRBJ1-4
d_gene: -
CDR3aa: CASSQDTQVTTNEKLFF

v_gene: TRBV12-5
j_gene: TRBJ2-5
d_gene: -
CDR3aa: CASGLQETQYF

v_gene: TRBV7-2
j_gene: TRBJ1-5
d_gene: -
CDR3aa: CASSSGNRVAQHF

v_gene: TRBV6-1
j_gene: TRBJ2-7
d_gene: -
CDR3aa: CASSVRDGGYEQYF

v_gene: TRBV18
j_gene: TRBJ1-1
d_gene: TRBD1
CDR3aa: CASSAQGRTEAFF

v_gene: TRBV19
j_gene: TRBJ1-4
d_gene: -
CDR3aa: CASSTQGRATNEKLFF

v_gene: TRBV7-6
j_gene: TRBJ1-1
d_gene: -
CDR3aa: CASSRWGSASTEAFF

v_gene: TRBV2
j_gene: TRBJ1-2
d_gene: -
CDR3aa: CASSERIGLDGYTF